This TCR beta chain was documented in a study of long-term antiretroviral therapy in people with HIV. Study results and caveats: Regardless of time point, clones expanded before ART dominated the repertoire.

The libraries were made with immunoSEQ v3.0 at survey level. Here immunoSEQ multiplex PCR was the method, and the copy in TCRdb shows in-frame clones only, minus some. The data contain about 11,000 clones, 76% of them singletons. With regard to this clone: Its specificity is unknown.

Trimming took 2 bases from V and 6 from J, leaving 13 bases between them. The CDR3 is made up of 14 amino acids. From germline, CDR1 is LGHNT and CDR2 FRNRAP. The chain is built from TRBV12-5 and TRBJ1-1, with D maybe TRBD1 (5 bases). Sequencing used unsorted PBMCs, obtained at the start of antiretroviral therapy, before treatment. This sequence originates from a man aged 25 to 40 with HIV. This CDR3 is CASGLPGVAAEAFF. CDR3 DNA: TGTGCTAGTGGTTTGCCGGGGGTGGCGGCTGAAGCTTTCTTT.